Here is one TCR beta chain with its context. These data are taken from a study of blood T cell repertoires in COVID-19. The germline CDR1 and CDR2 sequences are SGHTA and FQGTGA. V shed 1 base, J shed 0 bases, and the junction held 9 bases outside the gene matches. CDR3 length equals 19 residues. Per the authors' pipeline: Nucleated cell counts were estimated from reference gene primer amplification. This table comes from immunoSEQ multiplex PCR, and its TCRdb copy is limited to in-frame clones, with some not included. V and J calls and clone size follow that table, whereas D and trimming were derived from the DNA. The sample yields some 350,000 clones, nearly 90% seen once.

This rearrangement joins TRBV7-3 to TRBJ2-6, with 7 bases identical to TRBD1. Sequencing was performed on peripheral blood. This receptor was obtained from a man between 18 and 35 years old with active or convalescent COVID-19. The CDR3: CASSLISGTVYSGANVLTF. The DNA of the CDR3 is TGTGCCAGCAGCTTAATTTCCGGGACAGTTTACTCTGGGGCCAACGTCCTGACTTTC.